This TCR beta chain is drawn from a study of T cell repertoires in cytomegalovirus infection. At the level of the study: CMV infection and matching HLA type were both indicated by public TCR beta signatures. Notes on the study in general: CMV-specific HLA-C-restricted TCR beta clonotypes dominated the ex vivo response.

With V trimmed by 5 bases and J by 5 bases, 9 bases remained unmatched. Germline CDR1 SGHVT, CDR2 SQSDAQ. The CDR3 has 15 amino acids. TCRdb itself ran the reads through MiXCR, one entry per CDR3 protein. This repertoire shows about 900,000 distinct CDR3 sequences, approximately 31% found once; its top ten account for about 14%. This clonotype was detected only a few times. Its matching antigen is unknown. The sequence came from a human donor in good health (CMV status not recorded). Some clones in this sample may be carry-over from other donors' samples. Sequencing was performed on cultured CD8+ T cells from PBMCs, taken from culture after CMV antigen stimulation. The chain carries TRBV7-4 and TRBJ2-7; the match to TRBD2 covers 10 bases. The CDR3 coding sequence is TGTGCCAGCAGCCCTCCAGGTAGCGGGGGGAACGAGCAGTACGTC. Amino acids: CASSPPGSGGNEQYV.